The 25 T cell receptor beta chains given below trace back to one sample, sequenced in a study of beta chain features in type 1 diabetes. The authors reverse transcribed all of the isolated RNA, so sequencing captured expressed TCRB transcripts. Here immunoSEQ multiplex PCR was the method, and the copy in TCRdb shows in-frame clones only, minus some. This sample yields under 450,000 clones, of which about 16% are seen a single time; 0.019% belongs to the top ten. Sequencing was done on a sample of naive CD4+ T cells from blood. The receptors here all came from a woman in her late teens or twenties in good health.

This clone has a handful of counts. The chain carries TRBV4-1 and TRBJ2-3; 7 bases line up with TRBD2. Germline CDR1 is MGHRA and CDR2 is YSYEKL. V was clipped by 3 bases and J by 0 bases; unmatched bases: 12. The CDR3 extends over 18 amino acids. The CDR3: CASSQLGGRGTSTDTQYF. CDR3 bases: TGCGCCAGCAGCCAGCTCGGAGGGCGGGGGACTAGCACAGATACGCAGTATTTT.

This clone showed up just a few times. This rearrangement joins TRBV7-8 to TRBJ2-1; 7 bases agree with TRBD2. The CDR3 is 16 residues long. In germline, CDR1 is SGHVS, CDR2 FQNEAQ. V was clipped by 3 bases and J by 0 bases; unmatched bases: 5. CDR3 DNA: TGTGCCAGCAGCTTTCTAGCGGCAGGCTCCTACAATGAGCAGTTCTTC. Translation: CASSFLAAGSYNEQFF.

The chain uses TRBV6-1 and TRBJ1-1, with 7 bases identical to TRBD1. This CDR3 is 15 amino acids long. Germline CDR1 MNHNS, CDR2 SASEGT. V was pared by 2 bases and J by 1 base, with 4 bases of the junction left unmatched. CDR3 DNA: TGTGCCAGCAGTGAACCCGGGACAGCGAACACTGAAGCTTTCTTT. The encoded protein is CASSEPGTANTEAFF.

This clone turned up a few times. The chain has TRBV19 and TRBJ2-7; 8 bases are shared with TRBD1. Losses at the gene ends were 10 bases for V and 0 bases for J; bases not matched to a gene: 8. The CDR3 runs 14 residues. Germline lookup yields CDR1 LNHDA and CDR2 SQIVND (reference sequence). For the CDR3, the DNA is TGTGCCACATCTGGACAGGGTCCCTCCTACGAGCAGTACTTC. Amino acids: CATSGQGPSYEQYF.

The chain has TRBV27 and TRBJ1-1; 7 bases match TRBD1. The CDR3 length is 15 residues. Germline CDR1 and CDR2: MNHEY and SMNVEV (reference sequence). J gave up 3 bases and V 3 bases, and 7 bases lay outside the gene matches. CDR3 loop: CASSLTGSWDTEAFF. CDR3 nucleotides: TGTGCCAGCAGTTTGACAGGGAGTTGGGACACTGAAGCTTTCTTT.

There are a few counts of this clone. The chain recombines TRBV6-6 with TRBJ2-1, with 8 bases that match TRBD2. There are 14 residues in the CDR3. CDR1 is MNHNY and CDR2 is SVGAGI in the germline V gene (reference sequence). V was clipped by 2 bases and J by 5 bases; unmatched bases: 2. CDR3 DNA sequence: TGTGCCAGCAGTTACCAGCGGGAGCACAATGAGCAGTTCTTC. It yields the protein CASSYQREHNEQFF.

The chain is built from TRBV6-6 and TRBJ2-3; 9 bases agree with TRBD1. Germline CDR1 is MNHNY and CDR2 is SVGAGI (reference sequence). The junction had 2 bases not matched to a gene; V was cut back by 2 bases and J by 2 bases. This CDR3 has 15 amino acids. CDR3 nucleotides: TGTGCCAGCAGTTACCTACAGGGGGCCACAGATACGCAGTATTTT. As protein: CASSYLQGATDTQYF.

The rearrangement uses TRBV29-1 and TRBJ2-5; D is undetermined. V was shortened by 8 bases and J by 2 bases, with 15 bases between the two germline ends. The CDR3 totals 13 residues. CDR1 SQVTM and CDR2 ANQGSEA come from the germline V gene. The CDR3 sequence: CSSYRHIQETQYF. As DNA, the CDR3 is TGCAGCTCCTACCGACACATTCAAGAGACCCAGTACTTC.

This rearrangement joins TRBV10-3 to TRBJ2-7; perhaps TRBD1 as D (6 bases). Germline assignment: CDR1 ENHRY and CDR2 SYGVKD. V lost 2 bases and J 6 bases, leaving 8 bases between the germline ends. There are 12 residues in the CDR3. DNA for the CDR3: TGTGCCATCAGTGAGGGGACACTCGAGCAGTACTTC. It codes for CAISEGTLEQYF.

Only one count was recorded for this clone. V usage is TRBV28 and J usage is TRBJ1-1; 9 positions match TRBD1. The CDR3 loop spans 16 amino acids. Germline CDR1 and CDR2: MDHEN and SYDVKM. V lost 4 bases, J lost 1 base, and 7 bases stayed unmatched. CDR3 DNA sequence: TGTGCCAGCAGTTCCCCCGGGACAGGGAGGAACACTGAAGCTTTCTTT. Translated, it gives CASSSPGTGRNTEAFF.

The chain couples TRBV5-1 to TRBJ2-4; 7 bases fit TRBD2. The CDR3 spans 14 residues. Germline V gene lookup returns CDR1 SGHRS and CDR2 YFSETQ. V shed 6 bases, J shed 6 bases, and the junction held 9 bases outside the gene matches. The CDR3 is CASMPASGTNIQYF. The CDR3 nucleotides are TGCGCCAGCATGCCGGCTAGCGGAACAAACATTCAGTACTTC.

The chain recombines TRBV5-1 with TRBJ2-5; D might be TRBD1 (5 bases). Trimming cost V 5 bases and J 5 bases, with 16 bases left between them. The CDR3 length is 14 residues. In germline, CDR1 is SGHRS, CDR2 YFSETQ. The CDR3 spells CASSSLDNEETQYF. CDR3 nucleotides: TGCGCCAGCAGTTCGCTGGACAATGAGGAGACCCAGTACTTC.

In this sample, this clone turned up a few times. V is TRBV29-1 and J is TRBJ1-2, with TRBD1 matching over 7 bases. Germline lookup yields CDR1 SQVTM and CDR2 ANQGSEA. V gave up 3 bases and J gave up 7 bases; unmatched junction bases: 14. The CDR3 spans 15 residues. The CDR3 DNA reads TGCAGCGTTGACAGGGGGGCGATCCCACAGGGTGGCTACACCTTC. It yields the protein CSVDRGAIPQGGYTF.

This clone was seen more than once but under ten times. This chain links TRBV30 with TRBJ2-5; possible D gene TRBD2, 6 bases. The CDR3 is 15 amino acids. V lost 3 bases and J 2 bases, leaving 16 bases between the germline ends. Germline assignment: CDR1 GTSNPN and CDR2 SVGIG (reference sequence). CDR3 coding DNA: TGTGCCTGGAGGCGCGCTGGGACTTTGCAAGAGACCCAGTACTTC. This encodes CAWRRAGTLQETQYF.

In this sample, this clone turned up a few times. CDR3 DNA sequence: TGTGCCAGCAGTTTGCCCTCGGGGGGGCAGTACTTC. Translation: CASSLPSGGQYF. The chain combines TRBV28 with TRBJ2-7; TRBD2 matches 7 bases. This CDR3 contains 12 residues. Trimming took 3 bases from V and 9 from J; bases not matched to a gene: 5. Germline loops: CDR1 MDHEN, CDR2 SYDVKM.

This clone was counted only a few times. The V gene is TRBV5-4, the J gene TRBJ1-5; 9 bases match TRBD1. V dropped 4 bases and J dropped 2; count of bases not matched to a gene: 7. Germline values: CDR1 SGHNT, CDR2 YYREEE (reference sequence). The CDR3 loop spans 16 amino acids. This CDR3 reads CASSRTGARGNQPQHF. CDR3 in DNA: TGTGCCAGCAGCCGGACAGGGGCAAGGGGCAATCAGCCCCAGCATTTT.

In its sample, this clone was seen a few times. This chain uses TRBV9 with TRBJ2-1, with 11 bases matching TRBD2. This CDR3 is built from 17 residues. Per germline, CDR1 SGDLS and CDR2 YYNGEE. V trimming: 4 bases; J trimming: 3 bases; junction bases outside the gene matches: 9. CDR3 in amino acids: CASSLHSTSGNYNEQFF. The CDR3 nucleotides read TGTGCCAGCAGCTTACACTCGACTAGCGGGAACTACAATGAGCAGTTCTTC.

This clone has a handful of counts. The DNA for the CDR3 is TGCGCCAGCAGCGGGGGCAAGAACACTGAAGCTTTCTTT. This codes for CASSGGKNTEAFF. The chain joins TRBV5-1 to TRBJ1-1, with D maybe TRBD1 (6 bases). The V gene's germline CDR1 is SGHRS and CDR2 YFSETQ. The CDR3 runs 13 residues. Deletions cut 4 bases from V and 1 base from J, with 8 bases between.

This clone occurred a few times. Additional DNA sequences in this sample encode the identical CDR3. The V and J genes are TRBV28 and TRBJ2-7, with 10 nucleotides matching TRBD1. J was trimmed by 5 bases and V by 4 bases; bases with no gene match: 2. Germline V CDR1 and CDR2: MDHEN, SYDVKM. This CDR3 contains 13 residues. This CDR3 is CASSSGQGDEQYF. For the CDR3, the DNA is TGTGCCAGCAGTTCCGGACAGGGGGACGAGCAGTACTTC.

This chain links TRBV11-2 with TRBJ2-7, with 8 bases fitting TRBD2. The CDR3 runs 16 residues. With V trimmed by 2 bases and J by 6 bases, 12 bases remained unmatched. Germline V lookup: CDR1 SGHAT, CDR2 FQNNGV. The CDR3 loop reads CASSLYRAGGRGEQYF. CDR3 nucleotide sequence: TGTGCCAGCAGCTTATATAGGGCGGGAGGACGGGGCGAGCAGTACTTC.

CDR3 residues: CSVEGAGGAYNEQFF. CDR3 in DNA: TGCAGCGTTGAAGGGGCGGGAGGGGCCTACAATGAGCAGTTCTTC. V gene TRBV29-1 combines with J gene TRBJ2-1; TRBD2 matches at 9 bases. CDR1 is SQVTM and CDR2 is ANQGSEA in the germline V gene. The CDR3 extends over 15 amino acids. J gave up 2 bases and V 1 base, and 3 bases lay outside the gene matches.

The chain is built from TRBV28 and TRBJ2-1, with TRBD1 as a possible D gene (5 bases). The CDR3 covers 16 residues. V was trimmed by 5 bases and J by 10 bases, leaving 24 bases between them. CDR1 is MDHEN, CDR2 SYDVKM, per germline. CDR3 sequence: CASSPILGAYNAEQFF. The CDR3 DNA reads as TGTGCCAGCAGTCCCATACTTGGGGCGTACAATGCAGAGCAGTTCTTC.

This clone was observed a handful of times. This chain connects TRBV7-9 to TRBJ2-7; D may be TRBD1 (5 bases). V gave up 4 bases and J gave up 0 bases, with 13 bases separating them. Germline CDR1 and CDR2: SEHNR and FQNEAQ (reference sequence). This CDR3 region has 15 residues. The CDR3 bases are TGTGCCAGCAGCTCTTTTCGACAGAGCTCCTACGAGCAGTACTTC. Protein product: CASSSFRQSSYEQYF.

This clone was picked up a small number of times. This chain joins TRBV6-6 and TRBJ1-1; TRBD1 matches 8 bases. The CDR3 totals 12 residues. The V gene end was trimmed by 2 bases and the J gene end by 12 bases; junction bases not matched to a gene: 5. CDR1 and CDR2 from the germline V gene are MNHNY and SVGAGI (reference sequence). The CDR3, as DNA: TGTGCCAGCAGTTACACCCAGGGGGCAACTTTCTTT. It is translated as CASSYTQGATFF.

The chain carries TRBV2 and TRBJ2-7; 7 positions match TRBD1. The V gene end was trimmed by 5 bases and the J gene end by 9 bases; junction bases not matched to a gene: 7. The germline gives CDR1 SNHLY, CDR2 FYNNEI. This CDR3 contains 12 residues. The CDR3: CASSRDSVGQYF. The CDR3 DNA reads TGTGCCAGCAGTAGGGACAGCGTGGGGCAGTACTTC.